Listed below are T cell receptor beta chains from one sample, sequenced in a study of shared clonotypes between healthy human individuals. The repertoire was sequenced with immunoSEQ multiplex PCR; TCRdb's copy has only in-frame clones and lacks some. The sample carries approximately 710,000 clones, 90% recorded once. Sequences were obtained from memory CD8+ T cells from PBMCs. The receptors derive from a man younger than 35 in good health. Some clones in this sample may be carry-over from other donors' samples. Each CDR3 is given with its conserved first and last residue. D genes are given only for firm matches. Some rows have no size entry. The others give once, few or many, or a class for an expanded clone.

NA,TRBJ2-2,TRBV13,once,CASSPMGAGELFF,TGTGCCAGCAGCCCGATGGGCGCCGGGGAGCTGTTTTTT
NA,TRBJ2-7,TRBV13,NA,CASSVAQGFDEQYF,TGTGCCAGCAGCGTAGCACAGGGTTTTGACGAGCAGTACTTC
NA,TRBJ2-7,TRBV30,NA,CACSGGYEQYF,TGTGCCTGTTCTGGGGGTTACGAGCAGTACTTC
NA,TRBJ2-7,TRBV7-9,NA,CASSQEGLVREQYF,TGTGCCAGCAGCCAGGAGGGACTTGTACGCGAGCAGTACTTC
NA,TRBJ1-1,TRBV27,NA,CASSLFGTSGGSVTEAFF,TGTGCCAGCAGTTTATTTGGTACGAGCGGCGGTAGCGTCACTGAAGCTTTCTTT
TRBD2,TRBJ2-7,TRBV5-4,NA,CASSWGLAGVREQYF,TGTGCCAGCAGCTGGGGACTAGCGGGAGTTCGCGAGCAGTACTTC
TRBD2,TRBJ2-5,TRBV11-2,few,CASSLNSHSTSGTGETQYF,TGTGCCAGCAGCTTAAATTCTCATTCGACTAGCGGGACCGGGGAGACCCAGTACTTC
NA,TRBJ1-6,TRBV2,NA,CASSVRLRGDSPLHF,TGTGCCAGCAGTGTTCGCCTCAGGGGAGATTCACCCCTCCACTTT
NA,TRBJ2-7,TRBV30,NA,CAWSHNPYEQYF,TGTGCCTGGAGTCACAACCCCTACGAGCAGTACTTC
TRBD2,TRBJ2-3,TRBV19,once,CASRWSGGSADTQYF,TGTGCCAGTAGATGGTCGGGAGGGTCTGCAGATACGCAGTATTTT
NA,TRBJ1-2,TRBV11-2,NA,CASSLRGWGGYTF,TGTGCCAGCAGCTTGAGGGGGTGGGGTGGCTACACCTTC
TRBD1,TRBJ2-1,TRBV27,NA,CASSHKGQGAYNEQFF,TGTGCCAGCAGTCACAAGGGACAGGGGGCCTACAATGAGCAGTTCTTC
NA,TRBJ2-1,TRBV9,NA,CASSDRQDSRGQFF,TGTGCCAGCAGTGACAGACAGGACTCTCGGGGGCAGTTCTTC
NA,TRBJ2-2,TRBV19,NA,CASSIVEGPGELFF,TGTGCCAGTAGTATAGTCGAGGGTCCCGGGGAGCTGTTTTTT
NA,TRBJ2-7,TRBV19,NA,CASSISVSSYEQYF,TGTGCCAGTAGTATCTCGGTAAGCTCCTACGAGCAGTACTTC
NA,TRBJ2-1,TRBV6-6,NA,CASSYTYSSNEQFF,TGTGCCAGCAGTTACACCTACTCAAGCAATGAGCAGTTCTTC
NA,TRBJ2-1,TRBV11-2,NA,CASSGSRANEQFF,TGTGCCAGCAGCGGGAGCAGGGCGAATGAGCAGTTCTTC
NA,TRBJ2-7,TRBV5-8,NA,CASSPIQGYKGYEQYF,TGTGCCAGCAGCCCGATACAGGGTTACAAAGGTTACGAGCAGTACTTC
TRBD2,TRBJ2-1,TRBV7-8,NA,CASSSFLAGYSYNEQFF,TGTGCCAGCAGCTCGTTTCTAGCGGGATACTCCTACAATGAGCAGTTCTTC
TRBD1,TRBJ1-5,TRBV9,NA,CASSNGQAFDQPQHF,TGTGCCAGCAGCAATGGACAGGCGTTCGATCAGCCCCAGCATTTT
TRBD1,TRBJ1-1,TRBV28,once,CASSLGTGEDTEAFF,TGTGCCAGCAGTTTAGGGACAGGGGAGGACACTGAAGCTTTCTTT
TRBD2,TRBJ2-7,TRBV27,NA,CASSFSTSGSYEQYF,TGTGCCAGCAGTTTCTCGACTAGCGGGTCCTACGAGCAGTACTTC
TRBD2,TRBJ2-1,TRBV4-1,NA,CASSQALGLAGEDEQFF,TGCGCCAGCAGCCAAGCCCTCGGACTAGCGGGAGAAGATGAGCAGTTCTTC
NA,TRBJ1-1,TRBV5-6,NA,CASSPTSNTEAFF,TGTGCCAGCAGCCCGACGTCGAACACTGAAGCTTTCTTT
TRBD2,TRBJ2-1,TRBV7-9,NA,CASSFSLAGGPHNEQFF,TGTGCCAGCAGCTTCTCCTTAGCGGGAGGGCCCCACAATGAGCAGTTCTTC
TRBD1,TRBJ2-7,TRBV6-5,NA,CASSGTGYHEQYF,TGTGCCAGCAGTGGGACAGGGTACCACGAGCAGTACTTC
NA,TRBJ2-7,TRBV25-1,NA,CASGWGNEQYF,TGTGCCAGCGGATGGGGTAACGAGCAGTACTTC
NA,TRBJ2-2,TRBV11-3,NA,CASSLRAGDTGELFF,TGTGCCAGCAGCTTACGGGCAGGGGACACCGGGGAGCTGTTTTTT
TRBD1,TRBJ1-6,TRBV10-3,once,CAITKDRLYNSPLHF,TGTGCCATCACCAAGGACAGGCTCTATAATTCACCCCTCCACTTT
NA,TRBJ2-7,TRBV11-1,NA,CASSHMVDGAYEQYF,TGTGCCAGCAGCCATATGGTGGATGGGGCCTACGAGCAGTACTTC
NA,TRBJ2-7,TRBV13,NA,CASSLRTGSYEQYF,TGTGCCAGCAGCCTTCGGACTGGTTCCTACGAGCAGTACTTC
NA,TRBJ2-4,TRBV9,NA,CASSAPWGKVENIQYF,TGTGCCAGCAGCGCTCCTTGGGGGAAAGTAGAGAACATTCAGTACTTC
NA,TRBJ2-5,TRBV27,NA,CASSSPTKTQETQYF,TGTGCCAGCAGTTCCCCGACTAAAACTCAAGAGACCCAGTACTTC
NA,TRBJ1-1,TRBV19,NA,CASSIDKRASTEAFF,TGTGCCAGTAGTATCGATAAGCGTGCGAGCACTGAAGCTTTCTTT
NA,TRBJ2-7,TRBV4-1,NA,CASSQGGSYEQYF,TGCGCCAGCAGCCAAGGCGGCTCCTACGAGCAGTACTTC
TRBD1,TRBJ2-7,TRBV5-1,NA,CASSLAPTGNEQYF,TGCGCCAGCAGCTTGGCCCCGACAGGGAACGAGCAGTACTTC
TRBD1,TRBJ1-2,TRBV27,NA,CASSLVGGSYGYTF,TGTGCCAGCAGTTTAGTAGGGGGCAGCTATGGCTACACCTTC
NA,TRBJ1-5,TRBV21-1,NA,CASSKDLKGRTAVSNQPQHF,TGTGCCAGCAGCAAAGATCTGAAAGGGAGGACAGCGGTTAGCAATCAGCCCCAGCATTTT
NA,TRBJ2-3,TRBV4-1,NA,CASSHRLGGTPTDTQYF,TGCGCCAGCAGCCACAGACTGGGCGGGACCCCCACAGATACGCAGTATTTT
NA,TRBJ2-2,TRBV11-3,NA,CAPGPPRTGELFF,TGTGCCCCGGGGCCACCTCGCACCGGGGAGCTGTTTTTT
NA,TRBJ2-7,TRBV2,NA,CASSELPNYEQYF,TGTGCCAGCAGTGAGCTACCAAACTACGAGCAGTACTTC
TRBD1,TRBJ2-7,TRBV7-2,NA,CASSLQGAYEQYF,TGTGCCAGCAGCTTACAGGGGGCATACGAGCAGTACTTC
NA,TRBJ2-7,TRBV4-3,NA,CASSQDHPRRGYEQYF,TGCGCCAGCAGCCAAGATCACCCGCGGAGGGGGTACGAGCAGTACTTC
TRBD2,TRBJ2-7,TRBV6-6,NA,CATQSGLAGGYEQYF,TGTGCCACCCAGTCGGGACTAGCGGGAGGCTACGAGCAGTACTTC
NA,TRBJ2-2,TRBV30,NA,CAWSDPVRELFF,TGTGCCTGGAGTGACCCGGTTCGGGAGCTGTTTTTT
TRBD1,TRBJ2-7,TRBV15,NA,CATSPSYRRTGGKFHEQYF,TGTGCCACCAGCCCCTCATACCGACGGACAGGGGGTAAATTCCACGAGCAGTACTTC